What follows are 15 T cell receptor beta chains derived from one specimen sequenced in a study of CD8 T cells in ankylosing spondylitis. TCRdb recomputed calls from the 5' RACE reads with MiXCR, one row per CDR3 protein. The table includes some 130,000 distinct CDR3 sequences, roughly 8% detected once. Sequenced sample: synovial fluid, either unsorted or a sorted T cell fraction (not recorded which). The receptors come from a male donor with ankylosing spondylitis.

This clonotype has at least ten counts. V and J are TRBV11-2 and TRBJ2-1; 9 bases are shared with TRBD2. Germline trimming cut 5 bases from V and 4 bases from J; bases unmatched to any gene: 15. The length of the CDR3 is 18 residues. The germline V gene encodes CDR1 SGHAT and CDR2 FQNNGV. The CDR3 here is CASSRITIAGEPYNEQFF. The CDR3, as DNA: TGTGCCAGCAGCCGAATAACCATAGCGGGAGAGCCGTACAATGAGCAGTTCTTC.

This clonotype has a single count. This may be a read error, as it is one base from a much larger clone. The gene calls are TRBV20-1 and TRBJ1-6; tentative D call: TRBD1 (5 bases). This CDR3 has 13 residues. The germline V gene encodes CDR1 DFQATT and CDR2 SNEGSKA (reference sequence). CDR3 sequence (DNA): TGCAGAGCTAGAGGATCGGGGGGATCACCCCTCCACTTT. Protein product: CRARGSGGSPLHF.

This clonotype was recorded at least ten times. The chain couples TRBV27 to TRBJ2-1, with 11 bases matching TRBD2. The CDR3 is made up of 17 amino acids. Germline values: CDR1 MNHEY, CDR2 SMNVEV (reference sequence). The V segment lost 5 bases and the J segment 2 bases; nucleotides outside the gene matches: 8. CDR3 loop: CASSPGLAGIAYNEQFF. In DNA form, the CDR3 reads TGTGCCAGCAGTCCAGGACTAGCGGGTATCGCCTACAATGAGCAGTTCTTC.

This clonotype was picked up many times. The rearrangement joins TRBV12-3 or TRBV12-4 to TRBJ1-2, with 8 positions matching TRBD1. The junction had 6 bases not matched to a gene; V was cut back by 5 bases and J by 7 bases. The CDR3 length is 13 residues. The CDR3 DNA is TGTGCCAGCAGTCCCGGACAGGGAGGTGGCTACACCTTC. The encoded protein is CASSPGQGGGYTF.

This clonotype was observed many times. V is TRBV4-1 and J is TRBJ2-7, with 7 positions matching TRBD1. The ends lost 0 bases at V and 3 bases at J; junction bases unmatched: 2. Germline V lookup: CDR1 MGHRA, CDR2 YSYEKL. The CDR3 has 14 amino acids. The CDR3 loop reads CASSQDAGGYEQYF. Here the CDR3 DNA reads TGCGCCAGCAGCCAAGATGCAGGGGGCTACGAGCAGTACTTC.

This chain uses TRBV7-2 with TRBJ1-2; TRBD1 is a possible D gene (6 bases). V lost 0 bases to trimming and J lost 4 bases, with 9 bases between them. The CDR3 spans 14 residues. Germline CDR1 and CDR2: SGHTA and FQGNSA. The CDR3 loop is CASSLAPGVYGYTF. Here the CDR3 DNA reads TGTGCCAGCAGCTTAGCTCCAGGGGTCTATGGCTACACCTTC.

This clonotype was recorded many times. The V call is TRBV12-3 or TRBV12-4, the J call TRBJ1-1; D call uncertain. V dropped 4 bases and J dropped 5 bases, with 11 bases sitting between them. CDR3 length: 13 amino acids. CDR3 DNA: TGTGCCAGCAGTTGGGAGGAAAATACTGAAGCTTTCTTT. This codes for CASSWEENTEAFF.

This clonotype was found many times. The chain couples TRBV6-1 to TRBJ2-7, with D possibly matching TRBD2 (5 bases). CDR1 and CDR2 (germline): MNHNS, SASEGT. Trimming cost V 6 bases and J 1 base, with 13 bases left between them. The CDR3 is 14 amino acids. The CDR3 nucleotides are TGTGCCAGCAGACTAGGGTCTCTTTCCTACGAGCAGTACTTC. Protein: CASRLGSLSYEQYF.

The table lists this clonotype with a few counts. This chain joins TRBV10-3 and TRBJ1-1; no definite D call. The CDR3 sequence is 11 residues long. The germline gives CDR1 ENHRY, CDR2 SYGVKD. With 3 bases removed from V and 11 bases from J, the gap between germline ends came to 10 bases. The CDR3 nucleotides read TGTGCCATCAGTGACCTCGCGTTGGCTTTCTTT. It yields the protein CAISDLALAFF.

In its sample, this clonotype was seen once. The chain is built from TRBV29-1 and TRBJ2-7; D is undetermined. This CDR3 comprises 12 residues. The V gene lost 1 base and the J gene lost 6 bases, with 10 bases spanning the gap. Germline CDR1 is SQVTM and CDR2 is ANQGSEA. DNA of the CDR3: TGCAGCGTTGAAGGCCCGGGCCCCGAGCAGTACTTC. It translates to CSVEGPGPEQYF.

This clonotype has at least ten counts. The chain uses TRBV6-1 and TRBJ2-4; D is uncertain. The CDR3 is 17 residues long. Trimming shortened V by 5 bases and J by 1 base, and 18 bases separated the two germline ends. CDR1 MNHNS and CDR2 SASEGT come from the germline V gene. The CDR3 spells CASSPNLRISAKNIQYF. Written as DNA, the CDR3 is TGTGCCAGCAGTCCGAACTTAAGGATCTCGGCCAAAAACATTCAGTACTTC.

This clonotype was observed at least ten times. The chain has TRBV2 and TRBJ1-4; D may be TRBD1 (6 bases). This CDR3 has 15 amino acids. The ends were cut back, 4 bases at V and 6 bases at J, with 15 bases in the middle. The germline V gene encodes CDR1 SNHLY and CDR2 FYNNEI. The CDR3 region is CASSALTGWDEKLFF. The CDR3, as DNA: TGTGCCAGCAGTGCTTTGACAGGATGGGATGAAAAACTGTTTTTT.

This clonotype was seen a few times. CDR3 loop: CASSRGREPREKLFF. CDR3 DNA sequence: TGTGCCAGCAGCCGCGGGCGGGAGCCACGGGAAAAACTGTTTTTT. The chain combines TRBV27 with TRBJ1-4; no clear D gene. Germline lookup yields CDR1 MNHEY and CDR2 SMNVEV (reference sequence). V lost 6 bases and J 8 bases, leaving 19 bases between the germline ends. The CDR3 consists of 15 residues.

This clonotype was recorded a few times. V usage is TRBV7-2 and J usage is TRBJ1-2; 7 bases match TRBD1. V trimming: 1 base; J trimming: 4 bases; junction bases outside the gene matches: 6. Germline V CDR1 and CDR2: SGHTA, FQGNSA. This CDR3 has 15 residues. CDR3 nucleotide sequence: TGTGCCAGCAGCTTAGATGCAGGGGGTAGCTATGGCTACACCTTC. This codes for CASSLDAGGSYGYTF.

This chain joins TRBV5-1 and TRBJ2-3; 7 nucleotides line up with TRBD2. The germline gives CDR1 SGHRS, CDR2 YFSETQ. After removal of 4 bases from V and 5 bases from J, the junction contained 10 bases not matched to a gene. CDR3 size: 15 residues. DNA of the CDR3: TGCGCCAGCAGCGTAGGGGCGGGGGATGGAGATACGCAGTATTTT. Its translation is CASSVGAGDGDTQYF.